What follows is one TCR beta chain and its context. Its antigen is unidentified. This sample stems from a study of T cells after yellow fever vaccination. Study details: With SMART-Seq v4 Ultra Low Input, the fractions containing low cell numbers were prepared.

Study-level points and caveats: Re-detected after boosting: most primary clones, almost 97% of CD4 and about 89% of CD8. Though weaker, the secondary response peaked faster, on day 5 versus 15.

CDR1 and CDR2 (germline): MNHNY, SVGAGI (reference sequence). V trimming: 3 bases; J trimming: 8 bases; junction bases outside the gene matches: 12. This CDR3 region has 16 residues. One entry per CDR3 protein results from TCRdb running MiXCR on the 5' RACE reads. The sample has under 350,000 distinct CDR3 sequences, 4.1% seen once; the top ten hold about 26%. The rearrangement uses TRBV6-6 and TRBJ2-1; TRBD1 agrees at 8 bases. This receptor was obtained from a man younger than 35 who received the YFV17D yellow fever vaccine. The sample in question was PBMCs, obtained 5 days after the yellow fever booster vaccination. The CDR3 bases are TGTGCCAGCAGTTATGGGGACAGGCCCCTGGGAGATGAGCAGTTCTTC. The encoded protein is CASSYGDRPLGDEQFF.